The 4 T cell receptor beta chains in this list originate from one sample, sequenced in a study of cytomegalovirus exposure and HLA in healthy donors. Generated by immunoSEQ multiplex PCR, the TCRdb table keeps only in-frame clones and is missing some. The sample contains about 240,000 clones, around 86% of which appear only once. The specimen was PBMCs. The receptors originated from a woman between 25 and 40 years old in good health and CMV-seropositive.

The gene calls are TRBV4-1 and TRBJ1-5; a possible D gene is TRBD1 (5 bases). The V gene's germline CDR1 is MGHRA and CDR2 YSYEKL. Deletions cut 3 bases from V and 0 bases from J, with 24 bases between. This CDR3 spans 20 amino acids. The CDR3 sequence is CASSQRPTGGEDNSNQPQHF. The CDR3 nucleotides read TGCGCCAGCAGCCAGCGCCCCACGGGGGGGGAGGACAATAGCAATCAGCCCCAGCATTTT.

This rearrangement joins TRBV9 to TRBJ2-1; unclear D gene. CDR3 length equals 15 residues. Trimming removed 4 bases at V and 1 base at J, with 12 bases between. The germline V gene encodes CDR1 SGDLS and CDR2 YYNGEE. The CDR3 sequence: CASSPRFVSYNEQFF. The CDR3 region has the DNA TGTGCCAGCAGCCCCCGGTTTGTGTCCTACAATGAGCAGTTCTTC. Together with reference TRBV9 and TRBJ2-1, the CDR3 gives the full variable domain: DSGVTQTPKHLITATGQRVTLRCSPRSGDLSVYWYQQSLDQGLQFLIQYYNGEERAKGNILERFSAQQFPDLHSELNLSSLELGDSALYFCASSPRFVSYNEQFFGPGTRLTVL.

This chain connects TRBV19 to TRBJ2-3; TRBD2 might be the D (9 bases). CDR1 LNHDA and CDR2 SQIVND come from the germline V gene (reference sequence). The CDR3 is made up of 17 amino acids. The germline V and J ends were trimmed by 0 bases and 8 bases, with 21 bases remaining between them. CDR3 sequence reads: CASSIDQGAGGRGTQYF. The CDR3 DNA is TGTGCCAGTAGTATAGATCAGGGGGCGGGAGGGCGCGGTACGCAGTATTTT.

The chain recombines TRBV7-6 with TRBJ2-1; 12 nucleotides match TRBD2. This CDR3 has 15 amino acids. Germline loops: CDR1 SGHVS, CDR2 FNYEAQ. With 5 bases clipped from V and 6 bases from J, the junction kept 5 bases outside the gene matches. The chain's CDR3 is CASSPTSGSGNEQFF. The CDR3 region has the DNA TGTGCCAGCAGCCCGACTAGCGGGAGCGGCAATGAGCAGTTCTTC.